Reported below is one T cell receptor beta chain. Its antigen is as yet unknown. MiXCR, applied by TCRdb to the 5' RACE reads, yields one record per CDR3 protein. The sample records about 360,000 distinct CDR3 sequences, under 15% being singletons. This sample was included in a study of T-cell memory formation after mild COVID-19. General observations from the study: Memory from before infection featured some responding clones, which suggests cross-reactive memory joined.

The CDR3 loop spans 13 amino acids. Trimming cost V 3 bases and J 4 bases, with 9 bases left between them. Germline V gene sequence: CDR1 KGHSH, CDR2 LQKENI. Specimen: PBMCs or a T cell subset sorted from them (not recorded which). This rearrangement joins TRBV18 to TRBJ2-5, with D perhaps TRBD2 (6 bases). The source of this sequence is a man aged 18 to 30 who had mild COVID-19 (a few samples of this study predate the infection). Cell type and time point are not known. CDR3 coding DNA: TGTGCCAGCTCACCCACTAGCAGAGAGACCCAGTACTTC. Translating it yields CASSPTSRETQYF.